The 8 T cell receptor beta chains below come from one sample, sequenced in a study of OX40 agonist ivuxolimab in advanced cancers. Generated by immunoSEQ multiplex PCR, the TCRdb table keeps only in-frame clones and is missing some. The table shows about 150,000 clones, with about 93% occurring only once. This specimen consisted of CD4+ or CD8+ T cells sorted from blood, obtained in a trial of the OX40 agonist ivuxolimab. Receptors were obtained from an adult with an advanced solid tumor such as melanoma, head and neck, liver or kidney cancer.

V is TRBV6-5 and J is TRBJ2-7; 7 positions match TRBD1. Germline trimming cut 2 bases from V and 2 bases from J; bases unmatched to any gene: 3. The CDR3 extends over 14 amino acids. Germline CDR1 and CDR2: MNHEY and SVGAGI. The CDR3 protein is CASSYRQGAYEQYF. The CDR3 DNA reads TGTGCCAGCAGTTACAGACAGGGCGCCTACGAGCAGTACTTC.

The chain carries TRBV6-5 and TRBJ2-5; the D is unclear. Germline lookup yields CDR1 MNHEY and CDR2 SVGAGI. This CDR3 is built from 11 residues. V lost 4 bases to trimming and J lost 5 bases, with 5 bases between them. In nucleotides, the CDR3 is TGTGCCAGCAGTTCGTGGGAGACCCAGTACTTC. Residues: CASSSWETQYF.

The chain has TRBV30 and TRBJ1-1, with 8 bases lining up with TRBD1. In germline, CDR1 is GTSNPN, CDR2 SVGIG (reference sequence). The CDR3 runs 14 residues. With 3 bases clipped from V and 5 bases from J, the junction kept 8 bases outside the gene matches. The CDR3 DNA is TGTGCCTGGAGACCGGACAGGGACCGGACTGAAGCTTTCTTT. Translated: CAWRPDRDRTEAFF.

J is TRBJ1-2 and V is TRBV7-2; D gene unclear. CDR3 length equals 15 residues. The V and J ends lost 1 base and 8 bases respectively, with 17 bases between them. Per the germline V gene, CDR1 is SGHTA and CDR2 is FQGNSA. The CDR3 nucleotides read TGTGCCAGCAGCTTAGACGGCAGTCGTATGGAGGGCTACACCTTC. Protein sequence: CASSLDGSRMEGYTF. The variable domain in full, with the rest retrieved from reference TRBV7-2 and TRBJ1-2, is GAGVSQSPSNKVTEKGKDVELRCDPISGHTALYWYRQSLGQGLEFLIYFQGNSAPDKSGLPSDRFSAERTGGSVSTLTIQRTQQEDSAVYLCASSLDGSRMEGYTFGSGTRLTVV.

Note on this clone: Other nucleotide sequences from this sample produce the same CDR3. The J gene is TRBJ2-7, the V gene TRBV6-5, with D tentatively TRBD1 (6 bases). This CDR3 spans 13 amino acids. From germline, CDR1 is MNHEY and CDR2 SVGAGI. V lost 0 bases and J 3 bases, leaving 6 bases between the germline ends. This CDR3 reads CASSYSRGYEQYF. The DNA for the CDR3 is TGTGCCAGCAGTTACTCCAGGGGCTACGAGCAGTACTTC.

The V gene is TRBV6-6, the J gene TRBJ2-5, with D perhaps TRBD2 (7 bases). Trimming removed 4 bases at V and 6 bases at J, with 21 bases between. The CDR3 is made up of 16 amino acids. Germline CDR1 and CDR2: MNHNY and SVGAGI (reference sequence). CDR3 region: CASSSSFWGGKKTQYF. The CDR3 bases are TGTGCCAGCAGTTCCTCCTTTTGGGGGGGCAAAAAGACCCAGTACTTC.

This rearrangement joins TRBV5-8 to TRBJ1-4; D might be TRBD1 (6 bases). V was shortened by 0 bases and J by 8 bases, with 14 bases between the two germline ends. CDR1 and CDR2 from the germline V gene are SGHTS and YDEGEE. This CDR3 contains 15 residues. Here the CDR3 reads CASSLESGAGEKLFF. In DNA form, the CDR3 reads TGTGCCAGCAGCTTGGAGTCGGGGGCAGGGGAAAAACTGTTTTTT.

The chain joins TRBV7-2 to TRBJ2-7; 7 nucleotides align to TRBD2. The CDR3 sequence is 15 residues long. V was clipped by 4 bases and J by 4 bases; unmatched bases: 10. Per germline, CDR1 SGHTA and CDR2 FQGNSA. The CDR3 protein is CASSSTGGILYEQYF. The CDR3 nucleotides read TGTGCCAGCAGCTCCACGGGGGGAATACTATACGAGCAGTACTTC.